The sequence of this T cell receptor beta chain was determined in a study of spatial heterogeneity in lung cancer. Whole-study context: Detection consistently captured more beta-chain sequences than alpha-chain sequences. General study results and limits: Within tumors, counts of expanded alpha and beta TCRs tracked tumor mutation counts.

TCRdb fed the 5' RACE reads into MiXCR, producing one record per CDR3 protein. The table records approximately 6,800 distinct CDR3 sequences, roughly 14% of them present only once. This clonotype came up many times. Its antigen is as yet unknown. This beta chain turned up in a library designed for alpha chains; as an off-target read, its abundance says little. The CDR3 extends over 16 amino acids. Per germline, CDR1 MDHEN and CDR2 SYDVKM. Trimming shortened V by 5 bases and J by 3 bases, and 17 bases separated the two germline ends. The time point is: sample taken at primary tumor resection. Samples came from 60 to 75 TRACERx patients with untreated early-stage lung cancer.

The receptor's source is a male donor with early-stage non-small cell lung cancer. This specimen consisted of lung tumor tissue, obtained at surgery. V usage is TRBV28 and J usage is TRBJ2-1; no firm D call. In nucleotides, the CDR3 is TGTGCCAGCAGTCCCCCGGACCCAACCAGCTACAATGAGCAGTTCTTC. This codes for CASSPPDPTSYNEQFF.